These 8 T cell receptor beta chains share one sample of origin, sequenced in a study of blood T cell repertoires in COVID-19. The method was immunoSEQ multiplex PCR; TCRdb's version includes in-frame clones alone and lacks a portion of them. Altogether about 310,000 clones are present, around 90% being singletons, with the ten largest covering 8% to 9.5%. Sequencing was done on a sample of PBMCs or T cells enriched from blood (not recorded which). The receptors were sampled from a young woman who had recovered from COVID-19.

V is TRBV25-1 and J is TRBJ1-6; 8 bases align to TRBD1. V lost 4 bases and J lost 8; bases outside the gene matches: 10. The germline gives CDR1 MGHDK, CDR2 SYGVNS. The CDR3 consists of 16 residues. As DNA, the CDR3 is TGTGCCAGCAGTGGCTATAAAACAGGGGGTTATTCACCCCTCCACTTT. Translated: CASSGYKTGGYSPLHF.

The chain carries TRBV28 and TRBJ1-1; TRBD1 aligns across 9 bases. The CDR3 is 14 residues long. With V trimmed by 6 bases and J by 10 bases, 12 bases remained unmatched. Germline V gene data show CDR1 as MDHEN and CDR2 as SYDVKM. The CDR3 DNA reads as TGTGCCAGCAGACAACAGGGGGCCTCCCGTGGAGCTTTCTTT. Protein sequence: CASRQQGASRGAFF.

This clone appeared once. The rearrangement uses TRBV27 and TRBJ1-5; the match to TRBD1 covers 8 bases. The CDR3 runs 16 residues. Germline V gene lookup returns CDR1 MNHEY and CDR2 SMNVEV (reference sequence). Losses at the gene ends were 3 bases for V and 4 bases for J; bases not matched to a gene: 8. CDR3 residues: CASSFRAGGGNQPQHF. The DNA for the CDR3 is TGTGCCAGCAGTTTTAGGGCAGGGGGCGGTAATCAGCCCCAGCATTTT.

V and J are TRBV28 and TRBJ2-3; 12 nucleotides match TRBD2. The V and J ends lost 4 bases and 4 bases, in that order; junction bases with no gene match: 6. The length of the CDR3 is 16 residues. CDR1 MDHEN and CDR2 SYDVKM come from the germline V gene. The CDR3 DNA reads TGTGCCAGCAGTTCCCGACTAGCGGGGGCATCAGATACGCAGTATTTT. Amino acids: CASSSRLAGASDTQYF.

As for this clone: At the DNA level, this CDR3 is encoded by other sequences in the same sample as well. This chain uses TRBV5-1 with TRBJ1-6, with TRBD1 identical over 7 bases. Germline trimming cut 3 bases from V and 0 bases from J; bases unmatched to any gene: 3. The germline V gene has CDR1 SGHRS and CDR2 YFSETQ. The CDR3 spans 16 residues. The CDR3 bases are TGCGCCAGCAGCTCAGGGGGAAGCTCCTATAATTCACCCCTCCACTTT. This encodes CASSSGGSSYNSPLHF. Looking up the rest from reference TRBV5-1 and TRBJ1-6 gives the full variable domain: KAGVTQTPRYLIKTRGQQVTLSCSPISGHRSVSWYQQTPGQGLQFLFEYFSETQRNKGNFPGRFSGRQFSNSRSEMNVSTLELGDSALYLCASSSGGSSYNSPLHFGNGTRLTVT.

As to this clone: The same CDR3 can be traced to other DNA sequences in this sample. This chain uses TRBV6-5 with TRBJ1-1, with D tentatively TRBD1 (6 bases). This CDR3 spans 13 amino acids. V lost 9 bases and J lost 1, with 12 bases in between. Germline CDR1 and CDR2: MNHEY and SVGAGI. The CDR3 DNA sequence: TGTGCCAGTTCGAGGGGGACGAACACTGAAGCTTTCTTT. Amino acids: CASSRGTNTEAFF.

This clone was recorded only once. The chain couples TRBV5-1 to TRBJ2-7, with unresolved D. CDR1 SGHRS and CDR2 YFSETQ come from the germline V gene. The V end was cut by 4 bases, the J end by 3 bases, with 8 bases between. The CDR3 loop spans 12 amino acids. The CDR3 sequence is CASSPPGYEQYF. The CDR3, as DNA: TGCGCCAGCAGCCCACCAGGCTACGAGCAGTACTTC.

The chain is built from TRBV10-3 and TRBJ1-4, with D perhaps TRBD1 (6 bases). Trimming stripped 9 bases from V and 7 bases from J, with 15 bases between. CDR1 is ENHRY and CDR2 is SYGVKD in the germline V gene. The CDR3 runs to 13 residues. The CDR3 region is CAISAGVGEKLFF. For the CDR3, the DNA is TGTGCCATAAGCGCAGGGGTAGGTGAAAAACTGTTTTTT.